This T cell receptor (beta chain) originates from a study of response to subunit inactivated influenza vaccine. The study, taken as a whole, reports: That few new T cells are recruited by each seasonal influenza vaccination was the authors' suggestion.

TCRdb recomputed calls from the RT-PCR reads with MiXCR, one row per CDR3 protein. The data show hundreds of thousands of distinct CDR3 sequences, 7.6% seen once. This clonotype has ten or more counts. What it binds is not known. Sequencing used PBMCs from blood, obtained approximately 25 months after vaccination. The clonotype comes from a man aged 45 to 75 who received an inactivated influenza vaccine.

This CDR3 reads CASSLGQGWGTEAFF. The CDR3 DNA follows: TGTGCCAGCAGCTTAGGACAGGGGTGGGGGACTGAAGCTTTCTTT. The rearrangement uses TRBV7-9 and TRBJ1-1; 8 bases are a match to TRBD1. With 1 base clipped from V and 5 bases from J, the junction kept 6 bases outside the gene matches. The CDR3 totals 15 residues. Germline V gives CDR1 SEHNR, CDR2 FQNEAQ (reference sequence).